Following are 24 T cell receptor beta chains from one sample sequenced in a study of OX40 agonist ivuxolimab in advanced cancers. TCRdb's table, derived via immunoSEQ multiplex PCR, lists solely in-frame clones and lacks some. The table records under 50,000 clones, more than 85% of them present only once. The specimen comprised CD4+ or CD8+ T cells sorted from blood, sampled in a trial of the OX40 agonist ivuxolimab. These receptors were taken from an adult with an advanced solid tumor such as melanoma, head and neck, liver or kidney cancer.

The genes are TRBV5-1 and TRBJ1-5; the D gene is possibly TRBD1 (5 bases). Trimming removed 4 bases from V and 6 bases from J, with 17 bases in between. The CDR3 contains 15 residues. Germline CDR1 is SGHRS and CDR2 is YFSETQ. The CDR3, as DNA: TGCGCCAGCAGCCCAGGGCAGGCGGACGGTCAGCCCCAGCATTTT. Translated, it gives CASSPGQADGQPQHF.

The chain recombines TRBV4-1 with TRBJ2-5; 7 nucleotides line up with TRBD2. Trimming took 1 base from V and 2 from J; bases not matched to a gene: 1. Germline V CDR1 and CDR2: MGHRA, YSYEKL. The CDR3 length is 14 residues. CDR3: CASSQGRGQETQYF. CDR3 nucleotides: TGCGCCAGCAGCCAAGGGCGGGGGCAAGAGACCCAGTACTTC.

This chain uses TRBV5-6 with TRBJ2-3; a weak D match, TRBD1 (5 bases). Germline V CDR1 and CDR2: SGHDT, YYEEEE. The CDR3 loop spans 12 amino acids. V was shortened by 6 bases and J by 6 bases, with 11 bases between the two germline ends. The CDR3 nucleotides read TGTGCCAGCAACCTACCAGGGGATACGCAGTATTTT. It specifies CASNLPGDTQYF.

This chain links TRBV18 with TRBJ2-1, with 7 bases that match TRBD2. There are 14 residues in the CDR3. CDR1 is KGHSH and CDR2 is LQKENI in the germline V gene. After removal of 1 base from V and 5 bases from J, the junction contained 2 bases not matched to a gene. The CDR3: CASSPRDYNNEQFF. The CDR3, as DNA: TGTGCCAGCTCACCACGGGACTACAACAATGAGCAGTTCTTC.

A note on this clone: Other DNA sequences in this sample translate to the same CDR3. As DNA, the CDR3 is TGTGCCAGCAGCCCCCTAGCGGGGGGGCCTTACGAGCAGTACTTC. Translating gives CASSPLAGGPYEQYF. The genes are TRBV7-8 and TRBJ2-7; 12 bases map to TRBD2. Germline values: CDR1 SGHVS, CDR2 FQNEAQ. V gave up 5 bases and J gave up 4 bases; unmatched junction bases: 6. CDR3 length: 15 residues.

The chain employs TRBV2 and TRBJ2-7; perhaps TRBD1 as D (6 bases). The V end was cut by 2 bases, the J end by 5 bases, with 7 bases between. Looked up from germline, CDR1 is SNHLY and CDR2 is FYNNEI. CDR3 length: 12 residues. The CDR3 nucleotides read TGTGCCAGCAGTGAAACAGGGAACGAGCAGTACTTC. Encoded protein: CASSETGNEQYF.

The chain carries TRBV9 and TRBJ2-7; D is undetermined. CDR3 length: 15 amino acids. The germline CDR1 and CDR2 sequences are SGDLS and YYNGEE. Trimming removed 0 bases from V and 0 bases from J, with 10 bases in between. This CDR3 reads CASSVGVGPSYEQYF. CDR3 DNA: TGTGCCAGCAGCGTAGGTGTAGGACCCTCCTACGAGCAGTACTTC.

The rearrangement uses TRBV13 and TRBJ1-5; no reliable D call. The V gene's germline CDR1 is PRHDT and CDR2 FYEKMQ (reference sequence). The CDR3 is 13 amino acids. V dropped 5 bases and J dropped 1 base, with 6 bases sitting between them. CDR3 residues: CASSPGSNQPQHF. DNA for the CDR3: TGTGCCAGCAGCCCCGGGAGCAATCAGCCCCAGCATTTT.

The chain employs TRBV19 and TRBJ2-3; 9 nucleotides line up with TRBD1. In germline, CDR1 is LNHDA, CDR2 SQIVND (reference sequence). V shed 5 bases, J shed 1 base, and the junction held 7 bases outside the gene matches. CDR3 length: 16 amino acids. The CDR3 region is CASSVQQGAGTDTQYF. The CDR3 DNA sequence: TGTGCCAGTAGTGTCCAACAGGGGGCAGGCACAGATACGCAGTATTTT.

The V gene is TRBV5-1, the J gene TRBJ2-1, with D tentatively TRBD2 (8 bases). The CDR3 totals 17 residues. Trimming took off 2 bases at V and 9 bases at J, with 24 bases between the two ends. Germline lookup yields CDR1 SGHRS and CDR2 YFSETQ. The chain's CDR3 is CASSLELAVGGQGEQFF. The CDR3 nucleotides are TGCGCCAGCAGCTTAGAACTAGCGGTAGGGGGCCAAGGTGAGCAGTTCTTC. The variable domain in full, with the rest retrieved from reference TRBV5-1 and TRBJ2-1, is KAGVTQTPRYLIKTRGQQVTLSCSPISGHRSVSWYQQTPGQGLQFLFEYFSETQRNKGNFPGRFSGRQFSNSRSEMNVSTLELGDSALYLCASSLELAVGGQGEQFFGPGTRLTVL.

This chain connects TRBV11-2 to TRBJ2-2; D remains unclear. Germline V gene sequence: CDR1 SGHAT, CDR2 FQNNGV. This CDR3 has 13 residues. Trimming removed 8 bases at V and 3 bases at J, with 10 bases between. The CDR3 nucleotides are TGTGCCAGCCTCCGAACGTACACCGGGGAGCTGTTTTTT. This sequence encodes CASLRTYTGELFF.

The rearrangement joins TRBV6-6 to TRBJ2-7; D is uncertain. CDR3 length: 13 amino acids. Trimming removed 2 bases at V and 2 bases at J, with 7 bases between. The germline V gene encodes CDR1 MNHNY and CDR2 SVGAGI (reference sequence). The CDR3 DNA sequence: TGTGCCAGCAGTTACGCCGCGCCCTACGAGCAGTACTTC. Amino acids: CASSYAAPYEQYF.

V and J are TRBV9 and TRBJ1-2, with D possibly matching TRBD1 (6 bases). The V gene lost 2 bases and the J gene lost 4 bases, with 12 bases spanning the gap. Germline V lookup: CDR1 SGDLS, CDR2 YYNGEE. The CDR3 is 14 residues long. The CDR3 protein is CASSVAGASYGYTF. The DNA of the CDR3 is TGTGCCAGCAGCGTGGCAGGGGCCTCCTATGGCTACACCTTC.

This chain joins TRBV4-1 and TRBJ2-7; 8 nucleotides align to TRBD1. V lost 4 bases, J lost 5 bases, and 7 bases stayed unmatched. The CDR3 is 14 residues long. Germline V gene lookup returns CDR1 MGHRA and CDR2 YSYEKL. For the CDR3, the DNA is TGCGCCAGCAGCCTGGGGACAGGTAGCCACGAGCAGTACTTC. Its translation: CASSLGTGSHEQYF.

This chain joins TRBV7-9 and TRBJ2-7, with D maybe TRBD2 (5 bases). V lost 3 bases and J 6 bases, leaving 12 bases between the germline ends. Germline loops: CDR1 SEHNR, CDR2 FQNEAQ (reference sequence). This CDR3 is 13 amino acids long. In nucleotides, the CDR3 is TGTGCCAGCAGCTTGCATGGAGCGGCCGAGCAGTACTTC. Translation: CASSLHGAAEQYF. Full variable domain (rest looked up from reference TRBV7-9 and TRBJ2-7): DTGVSQNPRHKITKRGQNVTFRCDPISEHNRLYWYRQTLGQGPEFLTYFQNEAQLEKSRLLSDRFSAERPKGSFSTLEIQRTEQGDSAMYLCASSLHGAAEQYFGPGTRLTVT.

The V call is TRBV29-1, the J call TRBJ1-2; 8 bases are shared with TRBD1. The V and J ends lost 6 bases and 4 bases, in that order; junction bases with no gene match: 7. The germline CDR1 and CDR2 sequences are SQVTM and ANQGSEA. There are 13 residues in the CDR3. CDR3 residues: CSVLTGATYGYTF. The CDR3 DNA follows: TGCAGCGTGCTGACAGGGGCCACCTATGGCTACACCTTC.

The rearrangement uses TRBV21-1 and TRBJ1-2. TRBV21-1 is described as a pseudogene. The CDR3 runs to 16 residues. The CDR3 DNA reads TGTGCCAGCAGCAAAGCGGGGGGGGCGCGCCCTCGGGGCTACACCTTC. Its protein product is CASSKAGGARPRGYTF.

CDR3 in amino acids: CASSLGATAYNEQFF. CDR3 nucleotides: TGTGCCAGCAGCTTAGGAGCAACCGCATACAATGAGCAGTTCTTC. This rearrangement joins TRBV13 to TRBJ2-1; D gene unclear. CDR1 is PRHDT and CDR2 is FYEKMQ in the germline V gene (reference sequence). V lost 0 bases and J lost 4, with 10 bases in between. This CDR3 contains 15 residues.

V is TRBV19 and J is TRBJ2-7; 8 bases agree with TRBD1. V gave up 2 bases and J gave up 5 bases; unmatched junction bases: 2. CDR3 size: 13 residues. Germline values: CDR1 LNHDA, CDR2 SQIVND (reference sequence). Here the CDR3 reads CASSIQGANEQYF. CDR3 DNA: TGTGCCAGTAGTATACAGGGGGCCAACGAGCAGTACTTC. Drawing the rest from reference TRBV19 and TRBJ2-7, the complete variable domain is DGGITQSPKYLFRKEGQNVTLSCEQNLNHDAMYWYRQDPGQGLRLIYYSQIVNDFQKGDIAEGYSVSREKKESFPLTVTSAQKNPTAFYLCASSIQGANEQYFGPGTRLTVT.

The chain employs TRBV19 and TRBJ1-1; TRBD1 agrees at 7 bases. Germline-derived CDR1 and CDR2 are LNHDA and SQIVND (reference sequence). The V gene end was trimmed by 3 bases and the J gene end by 4 bases; junction bases not matched to a gene: 2. The CDR3 spans 13 residues. CDR3 DNA sequence: TGTGCCAGTAGTATGACAGGGAGCACTGAAGCTTTCTTT. It codes for CASSMTGSTEAFF.

This clone was found once. This rearrangement joins TRBV30 to TRBJ1-2; 7 nucleotides match TRBD1. The CDR3 is 13 amino acids. With V trimmed by 8 bases and J by 3 bases, 9 bases remained unmatched. From germline, CDR1 is GTSNPN and CDR2 SVGIG (reference sequence). For the CDR3, the DNA is TGTGCCCGGGGACAGCCCCCCGACTATGGCTACACCTTC. It is translated as CARGQPPDYGYTF.

The chain uses TRBV7-9 and TRBJ2-7, with TRBD1 matching 8 bases. Trimming took 4 bases from V and 5 from J; bases not matched to a gene: 10. The CDR3 is 15 residues long. Germline CDR1 is SEHNR and CDR2 is FQNEAQ (reference sequence). The CDR3 DNA reads TGTGCCAGCAGCTCCAACTGGACAGGGTCCCACGAGCAGTACTTC. This gives the protein CASSSNWTGSHEQYF.

The V call is TRBV9, the J call TRBJ2-5; possible D gene TRBD2, 7 bases. This CDR3 contains 16 residues. CDR1 is SGDLS, CDR2 YYNGEE, per germline. Trimming pared 4 bases from V and 6 bases from J, leaving 22 bases between. The CDR3 region is CASSHPVGGAPQTQYF. The CDR3 coding sequence is TGTGCCAGCAGCCATCCGGTGGGGGGGGCCCCGCAGACCCAGTACTTC. Using reference TRBV9 and TRBJ2-5 for the parts outside the CDR3, the full variable domain is DSGVTQTPKHLITATGQRVTLRCSPRSGDLSVYWYQQSLDQGLQFLIQYYNGEERAKGNILERFSAQQFPDLHSELNLSSLELGDSALYFCASSHPVGGAPQTQYFGPGTRLLVL.

This chain joins TRBV2 and TRBJ1-6; no reliable D call. The CDR3 contains 17 residues. Germline CDR1 is SNHLY and CDR2 is FYNNEI. V lost 7 bases and J lost 0, with 16 bases in between. This chain's CDR3 is CASKEGSLSSYNSPLHF. CDR3 in DNA: TGTGCCAGCAAGGAGGGTAGTCTAAGCTCCTATAATTCACCCCTCCACTTT.